Described below is a single TCR beta chain sequence and its context. Its antigen is unidentified. From the RT-PCR reads, TCRdb called clonotypes with MiXCR, one entry per CDR3 protein. The sample contains about 700,000 distinct CDR3 sequences, roughly 14% of which appear only once. This sample is drawn from a study of response to subunit inactivated influenza vaccine. Study conclusions and caveats: Each seasonal flu vaccination may recruit only limited new T cells, authors suggested.

The CDR3 runs 15 residues. Germline V gives CDR1 SEHNR, CDR2 FQNEAQ (reference sequence). The V segment lost 5 bases and the J segment 9 bases; nucleotides outside the gene matches: 12. The source was PBMCs from blood, collected 14 to 15 days before vaccination. The sequence was obtained from a man aged 45 to 65 who received an inactivated influenza vaccine. The chain links TRBV7-9 to TRBJ2-1, with 8 bases identical to TRBD1. The CDR3 sequence is CASSARDRPGGEQFF. In DNA, the CDR3 is TGTGCCAGCAGCGCCCGGGACAGGCCTGGGGGTGAGCAGTTCTTC.